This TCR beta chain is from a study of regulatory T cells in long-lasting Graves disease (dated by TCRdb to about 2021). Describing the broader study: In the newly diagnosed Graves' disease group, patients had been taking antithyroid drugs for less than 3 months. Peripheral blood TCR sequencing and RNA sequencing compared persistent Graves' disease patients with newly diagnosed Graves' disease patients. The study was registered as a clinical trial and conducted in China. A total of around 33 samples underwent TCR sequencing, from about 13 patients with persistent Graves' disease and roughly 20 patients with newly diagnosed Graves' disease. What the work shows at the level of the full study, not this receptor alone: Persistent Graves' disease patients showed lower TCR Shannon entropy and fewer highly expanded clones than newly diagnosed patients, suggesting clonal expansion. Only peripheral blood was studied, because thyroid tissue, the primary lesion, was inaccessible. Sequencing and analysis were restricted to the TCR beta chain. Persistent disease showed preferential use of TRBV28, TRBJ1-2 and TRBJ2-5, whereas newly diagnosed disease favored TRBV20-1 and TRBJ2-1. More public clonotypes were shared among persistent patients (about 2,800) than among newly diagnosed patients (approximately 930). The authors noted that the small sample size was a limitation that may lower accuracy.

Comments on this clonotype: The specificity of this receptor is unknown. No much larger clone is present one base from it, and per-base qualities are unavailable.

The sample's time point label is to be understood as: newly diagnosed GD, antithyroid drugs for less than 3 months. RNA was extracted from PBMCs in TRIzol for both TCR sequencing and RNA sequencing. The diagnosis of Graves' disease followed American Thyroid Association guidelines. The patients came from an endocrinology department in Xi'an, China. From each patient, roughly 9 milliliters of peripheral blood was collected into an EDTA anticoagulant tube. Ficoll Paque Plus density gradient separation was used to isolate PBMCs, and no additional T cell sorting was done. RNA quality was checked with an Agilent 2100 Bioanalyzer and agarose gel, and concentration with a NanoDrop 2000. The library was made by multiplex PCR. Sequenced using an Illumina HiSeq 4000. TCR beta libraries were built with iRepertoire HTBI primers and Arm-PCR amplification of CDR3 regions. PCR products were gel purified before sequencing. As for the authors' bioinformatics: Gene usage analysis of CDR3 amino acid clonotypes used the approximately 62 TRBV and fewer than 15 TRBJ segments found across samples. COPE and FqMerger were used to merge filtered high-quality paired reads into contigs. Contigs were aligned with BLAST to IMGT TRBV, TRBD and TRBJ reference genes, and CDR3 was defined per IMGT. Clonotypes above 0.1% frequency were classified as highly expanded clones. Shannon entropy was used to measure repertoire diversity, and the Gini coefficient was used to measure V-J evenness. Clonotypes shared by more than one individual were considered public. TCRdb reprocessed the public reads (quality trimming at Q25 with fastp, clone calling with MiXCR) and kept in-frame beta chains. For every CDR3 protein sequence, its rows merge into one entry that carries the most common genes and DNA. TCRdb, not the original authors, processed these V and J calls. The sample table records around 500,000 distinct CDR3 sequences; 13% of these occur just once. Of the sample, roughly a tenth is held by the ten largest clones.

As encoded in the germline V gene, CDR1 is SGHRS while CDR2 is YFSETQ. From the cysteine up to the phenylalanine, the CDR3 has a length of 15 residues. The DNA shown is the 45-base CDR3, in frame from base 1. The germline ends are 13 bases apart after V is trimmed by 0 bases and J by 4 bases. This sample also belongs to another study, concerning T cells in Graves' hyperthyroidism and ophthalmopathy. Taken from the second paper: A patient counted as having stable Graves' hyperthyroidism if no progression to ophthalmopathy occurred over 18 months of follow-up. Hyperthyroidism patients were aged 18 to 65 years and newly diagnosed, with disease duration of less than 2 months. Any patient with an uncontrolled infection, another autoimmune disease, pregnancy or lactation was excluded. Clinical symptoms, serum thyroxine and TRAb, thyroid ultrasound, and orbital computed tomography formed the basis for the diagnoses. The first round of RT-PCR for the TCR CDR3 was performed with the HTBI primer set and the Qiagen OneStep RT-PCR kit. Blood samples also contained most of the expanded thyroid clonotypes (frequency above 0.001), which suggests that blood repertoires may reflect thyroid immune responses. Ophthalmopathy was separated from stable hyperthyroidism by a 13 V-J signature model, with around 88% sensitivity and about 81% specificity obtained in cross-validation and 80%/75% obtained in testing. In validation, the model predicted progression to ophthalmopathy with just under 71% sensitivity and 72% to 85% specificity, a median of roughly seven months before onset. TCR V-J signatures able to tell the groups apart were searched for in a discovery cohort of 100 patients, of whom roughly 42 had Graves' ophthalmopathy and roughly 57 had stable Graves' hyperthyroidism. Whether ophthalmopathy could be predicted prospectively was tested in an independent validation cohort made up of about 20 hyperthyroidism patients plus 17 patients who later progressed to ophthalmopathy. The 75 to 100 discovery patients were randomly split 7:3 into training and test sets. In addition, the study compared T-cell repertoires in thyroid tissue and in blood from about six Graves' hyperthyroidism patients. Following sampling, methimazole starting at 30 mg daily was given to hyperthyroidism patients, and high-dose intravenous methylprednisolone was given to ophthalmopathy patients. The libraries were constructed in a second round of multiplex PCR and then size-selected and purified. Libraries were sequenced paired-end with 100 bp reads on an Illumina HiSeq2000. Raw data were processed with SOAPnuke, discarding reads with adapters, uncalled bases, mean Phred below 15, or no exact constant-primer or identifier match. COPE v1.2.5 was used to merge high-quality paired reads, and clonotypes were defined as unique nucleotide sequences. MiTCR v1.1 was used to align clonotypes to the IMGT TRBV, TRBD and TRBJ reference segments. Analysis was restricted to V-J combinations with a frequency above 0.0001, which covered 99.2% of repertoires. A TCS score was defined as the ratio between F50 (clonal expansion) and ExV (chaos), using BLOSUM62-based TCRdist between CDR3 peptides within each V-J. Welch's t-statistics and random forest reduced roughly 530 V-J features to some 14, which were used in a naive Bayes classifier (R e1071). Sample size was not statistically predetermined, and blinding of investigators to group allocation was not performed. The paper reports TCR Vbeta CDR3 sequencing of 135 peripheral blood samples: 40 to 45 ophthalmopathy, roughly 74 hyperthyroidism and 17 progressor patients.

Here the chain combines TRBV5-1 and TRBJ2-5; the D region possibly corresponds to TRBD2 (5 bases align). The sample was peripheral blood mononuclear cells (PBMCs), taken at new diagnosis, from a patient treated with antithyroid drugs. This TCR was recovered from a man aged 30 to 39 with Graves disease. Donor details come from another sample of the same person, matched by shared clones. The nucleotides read TGCGCCAGCAGCTTGGGTACGGGGAGAGGAGAGACCCAGTACTTC. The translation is CASSLGTGRGETQYF.